This T cell receptor beta chain was captured in a study of CD8+CD57+ T cells in acquired aplastic anemia (dated by TCRdb to the late 2010s). Context from the whole study: On average, sorted CD4+ and CD8+ cells yielded around 3.5 ug of extracted DNA, with a range of about 0.19 to 30 ug.

As for this clonotype: It lacks a known antigen. No much larger clone exists at a distance of one base, and base qualities are not known.

Broad study findings and their caveats: Although roughly 30 CD8+ CDR3 sequences were shared by patients and controls, these sequences appeared highly expressed in patients and within the immunodominant clones of patients. Between patients and healthy controls, no significant difference in CD8+ Simpson's diversity was found (P=0.060).

In the study, sorted CD4+ and CD8+ blood T cells from patients with severe aplastic anemia and from healthy subjects underwent deep sequencing of TCR repertoires. Ficoll-Paque density gradient centrifugation was used to isolate peripheral blood mononuclear cells. Before DNA was extracted, CD4+ and CD8+ T cells were sorted using either FACS or magnetic beads. Trimming accounts for 6 bases at V and 4 bases at J, while the number of junction bases matched to no gene is 10. The CDR3 goes from the cysteine to the phenylalanine over 16 residues. The entry retains the CDR3 DNA only, 48 bases that are in frame from base 1. Genomic DNA was used as template for profiling of TCR beta VDJ combinations and CDR3 sequences. An Illumina HiSeq 2000 was used for TCR repertoire sequencing. Per the source publication's procedure: Repertoire assessment relied on Simpson's diversity index, CDR3 size and DJ length profiles, and TRBV/TRBJ rearrangement plots. The most abundant DNA sequence in the deep sequencing data was defined as the immunodominant clone. CDR3 amino acid sequences were screened for sharing across subjects and compared with published repertoires and the VDJdb database. TCRdb redid the processing of the public reads, applying fastp at Q25 and MiXCR, and retained in-frame beta chains. Merged by CDR3 protein, the rows form single entries marked with the most common genes and DNA. V and J calls and clone size were set by TCRdb, not the authors. Recorded for this sample are 150,000 to 200,000 distinct CDR3 sequences; 64% of them occurred a single time. Together, the top ten hold about 43% of the sample.

The source of this sequence is a human donor with severe aplastic anemia or a healthy control (not recorded which). The sequence joins TRBV12-3 or TRBV12-4 to TRBJ1-2; 11 nucleotides in the junction match TRBD1. Sequences were obtained from sorted CD4+, CD8+, or CD8+CD57+ T cells (not recorded which) from PBMCs. The DNA sequence is as follows: TGTGCCAGCAGCTACACTACCGGACAGGGGGCCTATGGCTACACCTTC. Its protein product is CASSYTTGQGAYGYTF.